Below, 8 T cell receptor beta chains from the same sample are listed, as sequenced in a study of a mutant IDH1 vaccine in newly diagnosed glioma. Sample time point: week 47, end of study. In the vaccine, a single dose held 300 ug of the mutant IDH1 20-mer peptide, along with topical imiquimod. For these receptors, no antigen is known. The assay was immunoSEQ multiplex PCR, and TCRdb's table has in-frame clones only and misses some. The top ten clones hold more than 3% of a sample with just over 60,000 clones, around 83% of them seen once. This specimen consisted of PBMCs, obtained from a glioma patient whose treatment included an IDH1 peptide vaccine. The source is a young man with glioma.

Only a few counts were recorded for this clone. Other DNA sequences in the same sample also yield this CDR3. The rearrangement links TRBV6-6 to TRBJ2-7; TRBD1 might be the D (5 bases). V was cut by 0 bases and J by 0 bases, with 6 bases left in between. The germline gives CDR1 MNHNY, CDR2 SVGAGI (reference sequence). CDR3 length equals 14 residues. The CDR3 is CASSYSDNSYEQYF. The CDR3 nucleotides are TGTGCCAGCAGTTACTCGGACAACTCCTACGAGCAGTACTTC.

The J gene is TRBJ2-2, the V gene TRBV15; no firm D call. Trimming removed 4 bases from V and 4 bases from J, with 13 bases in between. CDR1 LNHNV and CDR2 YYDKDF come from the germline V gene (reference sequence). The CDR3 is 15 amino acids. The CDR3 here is CATSIRTSGTGELFF. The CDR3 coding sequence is TGTGCCACCAGCATACGGACCTCCGGCACCGGGGAGCTGTTTTTT.

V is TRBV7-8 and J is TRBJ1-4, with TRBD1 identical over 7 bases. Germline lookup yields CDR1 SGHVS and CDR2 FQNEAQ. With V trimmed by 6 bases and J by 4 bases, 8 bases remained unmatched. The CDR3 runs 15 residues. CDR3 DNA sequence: TGTGCCAGCAGTTATAAAGACAGGGTTAATGAAAAACTGTTTTTT. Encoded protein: CASSYKDRVNEKLFF. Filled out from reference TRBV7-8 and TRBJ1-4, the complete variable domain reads GAGVSQSPRYKVAKRGQDVALRCDPISGHVSLFWYQQALGQGPEFLTYFQNEAQLDKSGLPSDRFFAERPEGSVSTLKIQRTQQEDSAVYLCASSYKDRVNEKLFFGSGTQLSVL.

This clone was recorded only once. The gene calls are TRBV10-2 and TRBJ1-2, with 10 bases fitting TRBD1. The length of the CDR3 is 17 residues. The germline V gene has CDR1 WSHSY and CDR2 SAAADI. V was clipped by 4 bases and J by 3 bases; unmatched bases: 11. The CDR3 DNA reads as TGCGCCAGCAGTGGATCTGACAGGGGGCGGTCAGACTATGGCTACACCTTC. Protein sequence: CASSGSDRGRSDYGYTF.

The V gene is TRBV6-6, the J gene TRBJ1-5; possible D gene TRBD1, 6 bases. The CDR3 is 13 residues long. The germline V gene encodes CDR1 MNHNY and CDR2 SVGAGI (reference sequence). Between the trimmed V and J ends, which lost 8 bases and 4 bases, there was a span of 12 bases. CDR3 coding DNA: TGTGCCAGCCGAGGGACACAAAATCAGCCCCAGCATTTT. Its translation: CASRGTQNQPQHF.

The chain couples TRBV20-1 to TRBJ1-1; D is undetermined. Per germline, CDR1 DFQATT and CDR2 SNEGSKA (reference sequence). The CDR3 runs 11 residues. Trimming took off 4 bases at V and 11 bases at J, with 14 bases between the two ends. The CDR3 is CSAKGLGVAFF. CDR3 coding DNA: TGCAGTGCTAAAGGTCTAGGTGTCGCTTTCTTT.

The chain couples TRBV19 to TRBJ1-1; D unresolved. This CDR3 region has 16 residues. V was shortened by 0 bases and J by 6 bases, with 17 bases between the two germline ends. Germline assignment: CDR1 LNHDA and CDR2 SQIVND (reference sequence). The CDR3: CASSIDLRIFTAEAFF. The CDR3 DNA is TGTGCCAGTAGTATAGATCTTCGAATTTTTACCGCTGAAGCTTTCTTT. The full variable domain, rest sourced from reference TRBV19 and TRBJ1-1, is DGGITQSPKYLFRKEGQNVTLSCEQNLNHDAMYWYRQDPGQGLRLIYYSQIVNDFQKGDIAEGYSVSREKKESFPLTVTSAQKNPTAFYLCASSIDLRIFTAEAFFGQGTRLTVV.

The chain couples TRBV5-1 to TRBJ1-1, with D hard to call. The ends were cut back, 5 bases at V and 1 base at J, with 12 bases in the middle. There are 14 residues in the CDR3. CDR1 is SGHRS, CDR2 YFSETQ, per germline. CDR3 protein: CASRRTPENTEAFF. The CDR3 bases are TGCGCCAGCAGACGGACTCCCGAGAACACTGAAGCTTTCTTT.